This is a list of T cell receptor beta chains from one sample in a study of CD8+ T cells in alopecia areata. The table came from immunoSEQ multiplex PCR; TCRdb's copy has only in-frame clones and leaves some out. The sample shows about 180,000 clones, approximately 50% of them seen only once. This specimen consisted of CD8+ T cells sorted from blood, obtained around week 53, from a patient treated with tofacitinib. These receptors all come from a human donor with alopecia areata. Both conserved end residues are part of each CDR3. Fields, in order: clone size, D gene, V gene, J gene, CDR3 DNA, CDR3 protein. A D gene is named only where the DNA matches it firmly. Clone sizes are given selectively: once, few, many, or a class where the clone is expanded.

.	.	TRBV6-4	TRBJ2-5	TGTGCCAGCAGTGAGGTGGCGGGGGCTCAAGAGACCCAGTACTTC	CASSEVAGAQETQYF
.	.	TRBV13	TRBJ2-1	TGTGCCAGCAGCCCTGGTAATGAGCAGTTCTTC	CASSPGNEQFF
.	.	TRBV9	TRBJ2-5	TGTGCCAGCAGCGCACCGTACCAAGAGACCCAGTACTTC	CASSAPYQETQYF
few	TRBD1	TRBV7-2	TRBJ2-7	TGTGCCAGCAGCCGGACGGACAGGAGCGGCATCCCCTACGAGCAGTACTTC	CASSRTDRSGIPYEQYF
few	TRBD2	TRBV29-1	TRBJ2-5	TGCAGCGTTGAAGGACCTAGCGGGGGGGTTGAGACCCAGTACTTC	CSVEGPSGGVETQYF
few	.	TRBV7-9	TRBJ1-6	TGTGCCAGCAGCTCTCCCGGGACGCCTCGGCCACCCCTCCACTTT	CASSSPGTPRPPLHF
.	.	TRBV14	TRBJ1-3	TGTGCCAGCAGCCGATCCGGGATCTCTGGAAACACCATATATTTT	CASSRSGISGNTIYF
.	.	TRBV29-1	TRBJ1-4	TGCAGCGTTGTCCTAAGACCGGGGGAAAAACTGTTTTTT	CSVVLRPGEKLFF
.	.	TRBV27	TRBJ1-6	TGTGCCAGCAGCCCCAGTGGAGGGGTATATAATTCACCCCTCCACTTT	CASSPSGGVYNSPLHF
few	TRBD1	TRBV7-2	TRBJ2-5	TGCGCCAGCTGCAGGACCGGGACAGGGCGCGAAGAGACCCAGTACTTC	CASCRTGTGREETQYF
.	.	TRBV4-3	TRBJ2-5	TGCGCCAGCAGCCAAGATCTGCGTTCAGAGTACCAAGAGACCCAGTACTTC	CASSQDLRSEYQETQYF
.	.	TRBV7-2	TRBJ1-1	TGTGCCAGCAGCACAAGGTGGGGCACTGAAGCTTTCTTT	CASSTRWGTEAFF
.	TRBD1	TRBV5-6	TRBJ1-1	TGTGCCAGCAGCTTGTTAGGACAGGGGGCGTTCGGAATTAACACTGAAGCTTTCTTT	CASSLLGQGAFGINTEAFF
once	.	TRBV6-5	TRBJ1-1	TGTGCCAGCAGTTACTCGGAGGGGATCAACACTGAAGCTTTCTTT	CASSYSEGINTEAFF
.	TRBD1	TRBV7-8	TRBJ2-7	TGTGCCAGCACTGGGGGACAGGTAGCTTTCTACGAGCAGTACTTC	CASTGGQVAFYEQYF
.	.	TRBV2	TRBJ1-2	TGTGCCAGCAGTGAATATGTACCGGTAGCTAACTATGGCTACACCTTC	CASSEYVPVANYGYTF
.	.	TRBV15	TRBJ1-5	TGTGCCACCAGCAGAGATAGGTCACAGAAGGATCAGCCCCAGCATTTT	CATSRDRSQKDQPQHF
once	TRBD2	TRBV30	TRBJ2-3	TGTGCCTGGGCGGCAGCGGGGTTTAGCACAGATACGCAGTATTTT	CAWAAAGFSTDTQYF
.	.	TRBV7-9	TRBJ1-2	TGTGCCAGCAGCCCAACACGGAACTATGGCTACACCTTC	CASSPTRNYGYTF
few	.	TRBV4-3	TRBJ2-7	TGCGCCAGCAGCCAAGGACTAGGCTACGAGCAGTACTTC	CASSQGLGYEQYF
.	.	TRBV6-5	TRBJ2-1	TGTGCCAGCAGTTACTCGTCAGGGAGCTCCTACAATGAGCAGTTCTTC	CASSYSSGSSYNEQFF
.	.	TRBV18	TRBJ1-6	TGTGCCAGCTCAGTTAAACAGGATGTACCCCTCCACTTT	CASSVKQDVPLHF
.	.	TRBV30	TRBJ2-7	TGTGCCTGGAGTGGACTCTACGAGCAGTACTTC	CAWSGLYEQYF
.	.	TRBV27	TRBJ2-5	TGTGCCAGCAGTTTTAGGGATGAAGAGACCCAGTACTTC	CASSFRDEETQYF
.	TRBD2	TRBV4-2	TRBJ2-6	TGTGCCAGCAGCCAAGCGGGAGGTTGGGGGGCCAACGTCCTGACTTTC	CASSQAGGWGANVLTF
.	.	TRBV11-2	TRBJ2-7	TGTGCCAGCAGCTTAGGTTGGGGACACTACGAGCAGTACTTC	CASSLGWGHYEQYF
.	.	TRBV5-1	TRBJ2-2	TGCGCCAGCAGTGAGAACACCGGGGAGCTGTTTTTT	CASSENTGELFF
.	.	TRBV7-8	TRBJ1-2	TGTGCCAGCAGTCACGAACTAGGGGGCTACACCTTC	CASSHELGGYTF
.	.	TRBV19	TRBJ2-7	TGTGCCAGTAGTAGGGGGGAGTACGAGCAGTACTTC	CASSRGEYEQYF
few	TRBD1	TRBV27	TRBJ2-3	TGTGCCAGCAGTTTAGGCCCGAGGACAGGGGGTCCAGATACGCAGTATTTT	CASSLGPRTGGPDTQYF
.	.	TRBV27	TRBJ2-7	TGTGCCAGCAGTTTAACCGAGGACAGACGCTACGAGCAGTACTTC	CASSLTEDRRYEQYF
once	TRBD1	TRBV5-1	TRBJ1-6	TGCGCCAGCAGCTCCAGGGGGCAAGGGGATTCACCCCTCCACTTT	CASSSRGQGDSPLHF
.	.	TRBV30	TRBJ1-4	TGTGCCTGGAGTGCGACAATGAGGGATGAAAAACTGTTTTTT	CAWSATMRDEKLFF
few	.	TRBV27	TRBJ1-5	TGTGCCAGCAGTTTAACGTCACCCAATCAGCCCCAGCATTTT	CASSLTSPNQPQHF
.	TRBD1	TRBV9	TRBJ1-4	TGTGCCAGCAGCGGCGGGACAGGGGGGAATGAAAAACTGTTTTTT	CASSGGTGGNEKLFF
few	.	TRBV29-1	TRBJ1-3	TGCAGCGTTGTAGGGCCTGGAAACACCATATATTTT	CSVVGPGNTIYF
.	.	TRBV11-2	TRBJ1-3	TGTGCCAGCAGCAGTTTAAAGAGCTCTGGAAACACCATATATTTT	CASSSLKSSGNTIYF
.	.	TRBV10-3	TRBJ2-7	TGTGCCATCATGCTCCCCAGTTCCTACGAGCAGTACTTC	CAIMLPSSYEQYF
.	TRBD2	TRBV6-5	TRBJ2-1	TGTGCCAGCCCTGGGGCGGGGGGGCTCCACAATGAGCAGTTCTTC	CASPGAGGLHNEQFF
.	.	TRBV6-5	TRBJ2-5	TGTGCCAGCAGTCAACTAGGAGGAGAGACCCAGTACTTC	CASSQLGGETQYF
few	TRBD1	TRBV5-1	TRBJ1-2	TGCGCCAGCAGCTGGGACAGCTTGGAATTCACCTTC	CASSWDSLEFTF